The entry below gives a single TCR beta chain sequence along with its context. This sample stems from a study of CD8 T cells in Susac syndrome. Random-hexamer reverse transcription was applied to 0.5 to 1 ug RNA. Each CDR3 protein gets one entry after TCRdb re-called the immunoSEQ multiplex PCR reads with MiXCR. Of about 300,000 distinct CDR3 sequences in the sample, 89% were seen once. The receptor was isolated from a human donor with multiple sclerosis. What was sequenced was CD8+ T cells from PBMCs.

CDR3 nucleotides: TGTGCCAGCAGTTCCTTACGAGGGTGGGGTGAAGCTTTCTTT. Encoded protein: CASSSLRGWGEAFF. V is TRBV27 and J is TRBJ1-1; D ambiguous. CDR3 size: 14 residues. CDR1 is MNHEY and CDR2 is SMNVEV in the germline V gene (reference sequence). Trimming left V 4 bases short and J 7 bases short, with 16 bases between.